This TCR beta chain was observed in a study of blood T cell repertoires in COVID-19. Study-level background: Whether acute or convalescent, the COVID-19 samples came from the United States, Italy and Spain. T cells, B-cell-depleted T cells, or PBMCs provided the cDNA or gDNA that served as material.

The CDR3 contains 18 residues. With 2 bases removed from V and 2 bases from J, the gap between germline ends came to 21 bases. The germline V gene encodes CDR1 MRHNA and CDR2 SNTAGT. In the study's own analysis: Amplification with reference gene primers provided the estimates of nucleated cell counts. Assay used: immunoSEQ multiplex PCR; TCRdb lists only in-frame clones, some missing. The V and J calls and clone size were taken over from that table, and D and trimming were inferred from the DNA. Altogether 150,000 to 200,000 clones are present, approximately 83% being singletons, with the ten largest covering about 1.5%.

The source material was peripheral blood. The receptor was derived from a human donor in a cohort sampled during active COVID-19. The chain joins TRBV6-4 to TRBJ2-5; D might be TRBD2 (6 bases). The CDR3 coding sequence is TGTGCCAGCAGTGACACCTGCGGTCGCGGGACCAATCAAGAGACCCAGTACTTC. It codes for CASSDTCGRGTNQETQYF.